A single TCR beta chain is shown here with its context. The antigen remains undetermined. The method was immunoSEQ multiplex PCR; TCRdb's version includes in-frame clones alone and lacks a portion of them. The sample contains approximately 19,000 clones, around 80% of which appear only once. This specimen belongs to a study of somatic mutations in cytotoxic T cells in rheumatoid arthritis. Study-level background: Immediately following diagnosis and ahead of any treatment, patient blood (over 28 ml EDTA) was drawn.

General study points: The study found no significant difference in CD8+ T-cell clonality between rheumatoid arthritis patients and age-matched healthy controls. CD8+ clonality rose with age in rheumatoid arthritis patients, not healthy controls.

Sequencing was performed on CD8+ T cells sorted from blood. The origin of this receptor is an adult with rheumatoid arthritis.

This CDR3 reads CASSLAPRHEQYF. For the CDR3, the DNA is TGTGCCAGCAGCTTGGCCCCTCGCCACGAGCAGTACTTC. V usage is TRBV5-4 and J usage is TRBJ2-7; the D is unclear. The CDR3 is 13 residues long. From germline, CDR1 is SGHNT and CDR2 YYREEE (reference sequence). Trimming removed 0 bases at V and 5 bases at J, with 9 bases between.